This is a list of T cell receptor beta chains from one sample in a study of control samples from healthy donors and cancer patients. TCRdb's copy holds only in-frame clones and misses some; the assay was immunoSEQ multiplex PCR. There are some 49,000 clones in the sample; 70% to 90% occur only once, and about 3% lies in the top ten. The sequenced sample was PBMCs. The receptors were gathered from a woman in her forties or fifties with lung cancer. Each CDR3 is given with its conserved first and last residue. A D gene is named only where the DNA matches it firmly. Clone size is not always given. Where it is, it says once, few, many or a class for expanded clones.

v_gene: TRBV4-2
abundance: .
j_gene: TRBJ1-1
d_gene: .
CDR3nt: TGTGCCAGCAGCCAAGGAAGTGGGGGAGAAACTGAAGCTTTCTTT
CDR3aa: CASSQGSGGETEAFF

v_gene: TRBV29-1
abundance: .
j_gene: TRBJ1-2
d_gene: TRBD1
CDR3nt: TGCAGCGTTTATAAGACAGGGACCTATGGCTACACCTTC
CDR3aa: CSVYKTGTYGYTF

v_gene: TRBV27
abundance: .
j_gene: TRBJ1-2
d_gene: .
CDR3nt: TGTGCCAGCAGTCCCAGGGTAACCTATGGCTACACCTTC
CDR3aa: CASSPRVTYGYTF

v_gene: TRBV28
abundance: .
j_gene: TRBJ1-2
d_gene: .
CDR3nt: TGTGCCAGCAGCTTTCGGGGGGTCTATGGCTACACCTTC
CDR3aa: CASSFRGVYGYTF

v_gene: TRBV9
abundance: .
j_gene: TRBJ2-3
d_gene: TRBD2
CDR3nt: TGTGCCAGCAGCCCCTCGGGGACTAGCCCAGATACGCAGTATTTT
CDR3aa: CASSPSGTSPDTQYF

v_gene: TRBV28
abundance: .
j_gene: TRBJ1-4
d_gene: .
CDR3nt: TGTGCCAGCAGTTTCCAGACAGGAGCTAATGAAAAACTGTTTTTT
CDR3aa: CASSFQTGANEKLFF

v_gene: TRBV3-1/TRBV3-2
abundance: .
j_gene: TRBJ2-5
d_gene: TRBD1
CDR3nt: TGTGCCAGCAGCCAGGGGACAGAAGAGACCCAGTACTTC
CDR3aa: CASSQGTEETQYF

v_gene: TRBV7-8
abundance: .
j_gene: TRBJ1-2
d_gene: .
CDR3nt: TGTGCCAGCAGCTTAGGTCTAGGGTGGCTTGATGGCTACACCTTC
CDR3aa: CASSLGLGWLDGYTF

v_gene: TRBV9
abundance: .
j_gene: TRBJ1-4
d_gene: .
CDR3nt: TGTGCCAGCAGCGTAGCTGGTCAGGGAAGAAAACTGTTTTTT
CDR3aa: CASSVAGQGRKLFF

v_gene: TRBV15
abundance: .
j_gene: TRBJ1-3
d_gene: .
CDR3nt: TGTGCCACCAGCAGAGATCGGACATCTGGAAACACCATATATTTT
CDR3aa: CATSRDRTSGNTIYF

v_gene: TRBV28
abundance: once
j_gene: TRBJ1-6
d_gene: TRBD1
CDR3nt: TGTGCCAGCGTCTCCCTAATAAGCGGACAGGAGCATTATAATTCACCCCTCCACTTT
CDR3aa: CASVSLISGQEHYNSPLHF

v_gene: TRBV29-1
abundance: .
j_gene: TRBJ1-5
d_gene: .
CDR3nt: TGCAGCGTTGTGACTGGGGTCGGGAGCAATCAGCCCCAGCATTTT
CDR3aa: CSVVTGVGSNQPQHF

v_gene: TRBV5-5
abundance: once
j_gene: TRBJ1-1
d_gene: TRBD1
CDR3nt: TGTGCCAGCAGCTTTTGGACAGGGGGCGAAGCTTTCTTT
CDR3aa: CASSFWTGGEAFF

v_gene: TRBV2
abundance: .
j_gene: TRBJ1-1
d_gene: TRBD1
CDR3nt: TGTGCCAGCAGCTACAGGGGTGCGGAAACTGAAGCTTTCTTT
CDR3aa: CASSYRGAETEAFF

v_gene: TRBV6-2/TRBV6-3
abundance: .
j_gene: TRBJ2-7
d_gene: .
CDR3nt: TGTGCCAGCAGCCTGCACAGGCTCTCCTACGAGCAGTACTTC
CDR3aa: CASSLHRLSYEQYF

v_gene: TRBV10-1
abundance: .
j_gene: TRBJ1-2
d_gene: .
CDR3nt: TGCGCCAGCAGCCCGGGACCGAACTATGGCTACACCTTC
CDR3aa: CASSPGPNYGYTF

v_gene: TRBV19
abundance: .
j_gene: TRBJ1-1
d_gene: .
CDR3nt: TGTGCCAGTAGTGACCCCGGGACAAAGAGCACTGAAGCTTTCTTT
CDR3aa: CASSDPGTKSTEAFF

v_gene: TRBV7-2
abundance: .
j_gene: TRBJ1-1
d_gene: TRBD1
CDR3nt: TGTGCCAGCAGCTTAGCGGCAGTGACGACAGGGCCGAACACTGAAGCTTTCTTT
CDR3aa: CASSLAAVTTGPNTEAFF

v_gene: TRBV11-2
abundance: once
j_gene: TRBJ2-2
d_gene: TRBD2
CDR3nt: TGTGCCAGCGGCAAGCGGGGGGGAACGAACACCGGGGAGCTGTTTTTT
CDR3aa: CASGKRGGTNTGELFF

v_gene: TRBV7-9
abundance: .
j_gene: TRBJ1-2
d_gene: .
CDR3nt: TGTGCCAGCAGCAGAGACAGGCCTGGGGTTTATGGCTACACCTTC
CDR3aa: CASSRDRPGVYGYTF

v_gene: TRBV2
abundance: .
j_gene: TRBJ2-1
d_gene: .
CDR3nt: TGTGCCAGCATGGATTACAATGAGCAGTTCTTC
CDR3aa: CASMDYNEQFF

v_gene: TRBV5-8
abundance: .
j_gene: TRBJ1-2
d_gene: .
CDR3nt: TGTGCCAGCAGTTTCTCGGGCCCGCGGCGTCACTATGGCTACACCTTC
CDR3aa: CASSFSGPRRHYGYTF

v_gene: TRBV19
abundance: .
j_gene: TRBJ1-3
d_gene: .
CDR3nt: TGTGCCAGTAGTATAGGAACGTTCGGAAACACCATATATTTT
CDR3aa: CASSIGTFGNTIYF

v_gene: TRBV28
abundance: .
j_gene: TRBJ1-4
d_gene: .
CDR3nt: TGTGCCAGCAGTTTATACGGGAGGGGAACTAATGAAAAACTGTTTTTT
CDR3aa: CASSLYGRGTNEKLFF

v_gene: TRBV2
abundance: .
j_gene: TRBJ2-3
d_gene: .
CDR3nt: TGTGCCAGCAGTGAACGTTCAGGCGAGAATACGCAGTATTTT
CDR3aa: CASSERSGENTQYF

v_gene: TRBV10-3
abundance: .
j_gene: TRBJ1-6
d_gene: .
CDR3nt: TGTGCCATCAGGGGAAGTTCTGGTTCACCCCTCCACTTT
CDR3aa: CAIRGSSGSPLHF

v_gene: TRBV3-1/TRBV3-2
abundance: .
j_gene: TRBJ1-1
d_gene: .
CDR3nt: TGTGCCAGCAGCCAACTTTCCACTGAAGCTTTCTTT
CDR3aa: CASSQLSTEAFF

v_gene: TRBV5-1
abundance: .
j_gene: TRBJ2-5
d_gene: TRBD1
CDR3nt: TGCGCCAGCAGGTATACAGGGGAAGAGACCCAGTACTTC
CDR3aa: CASRYTGEETQYF

v_gene: TRBV3-1/TRBV3-2
abundance: .
j_gene: TRBJ1-1
d_gene: .
CDR3nt: TGTGCCAGCAGCCAGGGCAGGGCCACTGAAGCTTTCTTT
CDR3aa: CASSQGRATEAFF

v_gene: TRBV12-3/TRBV12-4
abundance: .
j_gene: TRBJ2-3
d_gene: .
CDR3nt: TGTGCCAGCAGTCCAGGTACAGATACGCAGTATTTT
CDR3aa: CASSPGTDTQYF

v_gene: TRBV27
abundance: .
j_gene: TRBJ1-2
d_gene: TRBD1
CDR3nt: TGTGCCAGCAGTGACAGGGGGCTTAACTATGGCTACACCTTC
CDR3aa: CASSDRGLNYGYTF

v_gene: TRBV6-2/TRBV6-3
abundance: .
j_gene: TRBJ2-7
d_gene: TRBD1
CDR3nt: TGTGCCAGCAGTTACTCGGGACAGGGGACTTACGAGCAGTACTTC
CDR3aa: CASSYSGQGTYEQYF

v_gene: TRBV7-9
abundance: .
j_gene: TRBJ1-1
d_gene: .
CDR3nt: TGTGCCAGCAGCTTAGATTTTATGGGGTTCACTGAAGCTTTCTTT
CDR3aa: CASSLDFMGFTEAFF

v_gene: TRBV6-8
abundance: .
j_gene: TRBJ2-3
d_gene: .
CDR3nt: TGTGCCAGCAGTCCCCTCGGTCGTCTGTACACAGATACGCAGTATTTT
CDR3aa: CASSPLGRLYTDTQYF

v_gene: TRBV27
abundance: .
j_gene: TRBJ2-3
d_gene: .
CDR3nt: TGTGCCAGCAGTCCCACCCCCCTCACAGATACGCAGTATTTT
CDR3aa: CASSPTPLTDTQYF

v_gene: TRBV5-1
abundance: .
j_gene: TRBJ2-2
d_gene: .
CDR3nt: TGCGCCAGCAGCTTCGAGAACACCGGGGAGCTGTTTTTT
CDR3aa: CASSFENTGELFF

v_gene: TRBV6-2/TRBV6-3
abundance: .
j_gene: TRBJ1-5
d_gene: .
CDR3nt: TGTGCCAGCAGTTCCTCGGTGGACCATCCGGAGAAACAGCCCCAGCATTTT
CDR3aa: CASSSSVDHPEKQPQHF

v_gene: TRBV7-9
abundance: .
j_gene: TRBJ1-1
d_gene: .
CDR3nt: TGTGCCAGCAGCGCTCCCAACGGCGCTGAAGCTTTCTTT
CDR3aa: CASSAPNGAEAFF

v_gene: TRBV5-1
abundance: .
j_gene: TRBJ1-2
d_gene: .
CDR3nt: TGCGCCAGCAGCTCGACCGGACAGCTTAACTATGGCTACACCTTC
CDR3aa: CASSSTGQLNYGYTF

v_gene: TRBV4-1
abundance: .
j_gene: TRBJ2-7
d_gene: .
CDR3nt: TGCGCCAGCAGCCGAGCAGGCAGGGGATACGAGCAGTACTTC
CDR3aa: CASSRAGRGYEQYF

v_gene: TRBV7-9
abundance: .
j_gene: TRBJ1-2
d_gene: .
CDR3nt: TGTGCCAGCAGCTTAGCCCCGGTCGGAGCACATAACTATGGCTACACCTTC
CDR3aa: CASSLAPVGAHNYGYTF

v_gene: TRBV7-2
abundance: .
j_gene: TRBJ2-5
d_gene: TRBD2
CDR3nt: TGTGCCAGCAGCTTAGGGGAGACTGGCGGGGGGGCCGGAGAGACCCAGTACTTC
CDR3aa: CASSLGETGGGAGETQYF

v_gene: TRBV12-3/TRBV12-4
abundance: .
j_gene: TRBJ2-1
d_gene: .
CDR3nt: TGTGCCAGCAGTTTAGGGCAGGGAAATGAGCAGTTCTTC
CDR3aa: CASSLGQGNEQFF

v_gene: TRBV19
abundance: .
j_gene: TRBJ1-1
d_gene: .
CDR3nt: TGTGCCAGTAGTCCCGGCCCAGCGGGAGCGAACACTGAAGCTTTCTTT
CDR3aa: CASSPGPAGANTEAFF

v_gene: TRBV5-1
abundance: .
j_gene: TRBJ1-3
d_gene: .
CDR3nt: TGCGCCAGCAGCTTCGATCGGACCACCATATATTTT
CDR3aa: CASSFDRTTIYF

v_gene: TRBV29-1
abundance: few
j_gene: TRBJ1-1
d_gene: .
CDR3nt: TGCAGCGTTGTTCCCTCCCTGGGGCAGATGAACACTGAAGCTTTCTTT
CDR3aa: CSVVPSLGQMNTEAFF

v_gene: TRBV4-2
abundance: .
j_gene: TRBJ1-2
d_gene: TRBD1
CDR3nt: TGTGCCAGCAGCCAAGGGCCAGGGGGCAAGATGGATGGCTACACCTTC
CDR3aa: CASSQGPGGKMDGYTF

v_gene: TRBV7-9
abundance: .
j_gene: TRBJ1-2
d_gene: .
CDR3nt: TGTGCCAGCAGCTCCCTGACTCTTGGCTACACCTTC
CDR3aa: CASSSLTLGYTF

v_gene: TRBV5-1
abundance: .
j_gene: TRBJ2-5
d_gene: TRBD2
CDR3nt: TGCGCCAGCAGCTTGGAAGGTAGCGGGGGGACTGAGACCCAGTACTTC
CDR3aa: CASSLEGSGGTETQYF

v_gene: TRBV29-1
abundance: few
j_gene: TRBJ2-7
d_gene: .
CDR3nt: TGCAGCGTCGGGACACTCCCCTGGTCCGAGCAGTACTTC
CDR3aa: CSVGTLPWSEQYF